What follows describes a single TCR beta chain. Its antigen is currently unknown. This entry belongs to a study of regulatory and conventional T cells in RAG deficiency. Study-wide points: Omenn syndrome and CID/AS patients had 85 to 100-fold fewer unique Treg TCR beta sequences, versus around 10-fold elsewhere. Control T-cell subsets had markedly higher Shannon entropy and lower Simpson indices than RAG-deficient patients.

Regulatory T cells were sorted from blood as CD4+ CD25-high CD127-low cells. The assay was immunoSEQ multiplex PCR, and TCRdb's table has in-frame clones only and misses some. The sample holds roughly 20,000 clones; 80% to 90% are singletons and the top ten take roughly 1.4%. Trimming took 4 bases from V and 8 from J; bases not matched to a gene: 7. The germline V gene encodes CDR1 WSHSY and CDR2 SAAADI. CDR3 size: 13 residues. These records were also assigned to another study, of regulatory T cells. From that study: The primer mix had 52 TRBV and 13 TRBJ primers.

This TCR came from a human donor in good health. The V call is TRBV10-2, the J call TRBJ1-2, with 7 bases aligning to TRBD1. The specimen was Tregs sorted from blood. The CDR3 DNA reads TGCGCCAGCAGTGTTAAAGGGGGCCAGGGCTACACCTTC. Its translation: CASSVKGGQGYTF.